The 20 T cell receptor beta chains given below trace back to one sample, sequenced in a study of T cells in Graves' hyperthyroidism and ophthalmopathy. TCR beta CDR3 regions were amplified from RNA. The HTBI primer set drove a first-round RT-PCR of the TCR CDR3. Each CDR3 protein is one row after TCRdb ran MiXCR on the multiplex PCR reads. The sample has under 250,000 distinct CDR3 sequences, about a sixth seen once. Sequencing used blood. The receptors stem from a woman between 50 and 59 years old with Graves' hyperthyroidism.

Many counts were recorded for this clonotype. The V call is TRBV7-3, the J call TRBJ2-1; perhaps TRBD2 as D (6 bases). There are 14 residues in the CDR3. The germline V gene encodes CDR1 SGHTA and CDR2 FQGTGA. Trimming pared 0 bases from V and 13 bases from J, leaving 16 bases between. CDR3 region: CASSLTPLAPLQFF. CDR3 nucleotides: TGTGCCAGCAGCTTAACGCCACTAGCCCCGTTACAGTTCTTC.

This clonotype occurred many times. The gene calls are TRBV7-6 and TRBJ1-1; D is ambiguous. This CDR3 contains 15 residues. Germline values: CDR1 SGHVS, CDR2 FNYEAQ. Trimming shortened V by 2 bases and J by 1 base, and 11 bases separated the two germline ends. CDR3 DNA: TGTGCCAGCAGCTTATACCAGGATTCGAACACTGAAGCTTTCTTT. Translation: CASSLYQDSNTEAFF.

In its sample, this clonotype was seen many times. The genes are TRBV6-1 and TRBJ2-7, with TRBD2 matching 9 bases. From germline, CDR1 is MNHNS and CDR2 SASEGT. This CDR3 spans 16 amino acids. Trimming removed 6 bases from V and 4 bases from J; junction bases left unmatched: 13. The CDR3 reads CASSHSGESGRYEQYF. The CDR3 DNA is TGTGCCAGCAGCCACTCTGGGGAAAGCGGGAGGTACGAGCAGTACTTC.

At least ten counts were recorded for this clonotype. A read error may account for a junction end that differs from germline. Here the CDR3 DNA reads TGTGCCAGCAACTTAGCGGGAGTGATCTACGAGCAGTACTTC. Protein product: CASNLAGVIYEQYF. The chain carries TRBV11-2 and TRBJ2-7; 9 nucleotides agree with TRBD2. Germline CDR1 and CDR2: SGHAT and FQNNGV. CDR3 length equals 14 residues.

The gene calls are TRBV19 and TRBJ1-2; 7 bases map to TRBD1. V gave up 5 bases and J gave up 7 bases; unmatched junction bases: 13. Germline values: CDR1 LNHDA, CDR2 SQIVND (reference sequence). This CDR3 comprises 15 residues. The CDR3 spells CASSESQGPSSGYTF. The CDR3 DNA follows: TGTGCCAGTAGTGAATCACAGGGGCCATCCTCTGGCTACACCTTC.

The gene calls are TRBV7-9 and TRBJ2-2, with D uncertain. The CDR3 totals 14 residues. The V end lost 5 bases, the J end lost 3 bases, and 10 bases lay between the germline ends. The germline V gene encodes CDR1 SEHNR and CDR2 FQNEAQ (reference sequence). CDR3 sequence reads: CASSPGLYTGELFF. CDR3 sequence (DNA): TGTGCCAGCAGCCCCGGTCTGTACACCGGGGAGCTGTTTTTT.

The J gene is TRBJ1-3, the V gene TRBV6-6; D remains ambiguous. There are 14 residues in the CDR3. CDR1 is MNHNY, CDR2 SVGAGI, per germline (reference sequence). The ends were cut back, 1 base at V and 4 bases at J, with 8 bases in the middle. The CDR3 reads CASSYYFGGNTIYF. As DNA, the CDR3 is TGTGCCAGCAGTTACTACTTTGGGGGAAACACCATATATTTT.

This clonotype was found many times. The rearrangement uses TRBV6-5 and TRBJ1-6, with 9 positions matching TRBD1. V shed 0 bases, J shed 9 bases, and the junction held 3 bases outside the gene matches. This CDR3 is 15 amino acids long. The germline V gene has CDR1 MNHEY and CDR2 SVGAGI. CDR3 region: CASSYSEGQGSPLHF. The DNA for the CDR3 is TGTGCCAGCAGTTACTCCGAGGGACAGGGTTCACCCCTCCACTTT.

The chain is built from TRBV4-1 and TRBJ2-1, with a tentative D call TRBD1 (7 bases). Trimming pared 4 bases from V and 0 bases from J, leaving 25 bases between. Per the germline V gene, CDR1 is MGHRA and CDR2 is YSYEKL. The CDR3 totals 20 residues. The CDR3 DNA reads TGCGCCAGCAGCCCAGGGGGTAGCGGAGACATAACCATCTCCTACAATGAGCAGTTCTTC. It codes for CASSPGGSGDITISYNEQFF.

The rearrangement links TRBV28 to TRBJ2-7, with 9 bases identical to TRBD2. The CDR3 loop spans 15 amino acids. CDR1 and CDR2 (germline): MDHEN, SYDVKM. After removal of 6 bases from V and 4 bases from J, the junction contained 10 bases not matched to a gene. CDR3 DNA: TGTGCCAGCAGCCAAACCGCTAGCGGGAAGTACGAGCAGTACTTC. Translated: CASSQTASGKYEQYF.

V is TRBV5-1 and J is TRBJ1-1; weak D call: TRBD1 (6 bases). Germline V gene lookup returns CDR1 SGHRS and CDR2 YFSETQ. The CDR3 is 16 residues long. V shed 4 bases and J shed 7 bases, with 23 bases lying between them. CDR3: CASSPLGGPRLIEAFF. CDR3 DNA: TGCGCCAGCAGCCCCTTAGGGGGGCCCAGACTTATTGAAGCTTTCTTT.

This clonotype was observed a handful of times. V gene TRBV30 combines with J gene TRBJ2-3; D is possibly TRBD1 or TRBD2 (5 bases each). The CDR3 spans 12 residues. The germline V and J ends were trimmed by 3 bases and 4 bases, with 8 bases remaining between them. Germline values: CDR1 GTSNPN, CDR2 SVGIG (reference sequence). This CDR3 reads CAWRRGSDTQYF. For the CDR3, the DNA is TGTGCCTGGAGACGGGGCTCAGATACGCAGTATTTT.

V is TRBV7-2 and J is TRBJ2-7; D is possibly TRBD1 (5 bases). The V end lost 2 bases, the J end lost 3 bases, and 11 bases lay between the germline ends. Germline V CDR1 and CDR2: SGHTA, FQGNSA. CDR3 length: 14 amino acids. The CDR3 DNA reads as TGTGCCAGCAGCTTAAGTGACAGAGACTACGAGCAGTACTTC. It yields the protein CASSLSDRDYEQYF.

The chain links TRBV10-3 to TRBJ2-5; D may be TRBD2 (5 bases). This CDR3 is 12 amino acids long. Germline V gives CDR1 ENHRY, CDR2 SYGVKD. V was pared by 10 bases and J by 4 bases, with 13 bases between. CDR3 sequence (DNA): TGTGCCACACAGAGAGAGGGAGAGACCCAGTACTTC. It encodes CATQREGETQYF.

The chain has TRBV5-1 and TRBJ2-1; D uncertain. Germline CDR1 reads SGHRS; CDR2 reads YFSETQ. V was shortened by 3 bases and J by 8 bases, with 15 bases between the two germline ends. This CDR3 is built from 14 residues. The CDR3 DNA follows: TGCGCCAGCAGCTGGCCTTCGACGGCAGATGAGCAGTTCTTC. This codes for CASSWPSTADEQFF.

The rearrangement joins TRBV11-2 to TRBJ2-2; D perhaps matches TRBD1 (5 bases). Germline V gives CDR1 SGHAT, CDR2 FQNNGV. With 5 bases removed from V and 6 bases from J, the gap between germline ends came to 13 bases. There are 14 residues in the CDR3. The CDR3 sequence: CASSPMAGSGELFF. As DNA, the CDR3 is TGTGCCAGCAGCCCTATGGCAGGGTCCGGGGAGCTGTTTTTT.

This clonotype was observed a few times. This chain links TRBV6-1 with TRBJ2-5; no reliable D call. The CDR3 consists of 13 residues. The V gene's germline CDR1 is MNHNS and CDR2 SASEGT. Trimming pared 3 bases from V and 1 base from J, leaving 6 bases between. This chain's CDR3 is CASSEVPQETQYF. The DNA for the CDR3 is TGTGCCAGCAGTGAGGTCCCCCAAGAGACCCAGTACTTC.

Many counts were recorded for this clonotype. The chain carries TRBV12-3 or TRBV12-4 and TRBJ2-5, with D perhaps assigned TRBD1 or TRBD2 (5 bases each). Trimming took off 1 base at V and 4 bases at J, with 13 bases between the two ends. This CDR3 has 15 residues. CDR3 region: CASSLGGSRRETQYF. The CDR3 nucleotides are TGTGCCAGCAGTTTAGGGGGGAGCCGTAGAGAGACCCAGTACTTC.

This clonotype was counted ten times or more. V gene TRBV30 combines with J gene TRBJ2-3, with D possibly TRBD1 on 6 matching bases. CDR1 and CDR2 from the germline V gene are GTSNPN and SVGIG (reference sequence). This CDR3 spans 14 amino acids. V was trimmed by 0 bases and J by 5 bases, leaving 12 bases between them. The CDR3 DNA is TGTGCCTGGAGTGTACGGCGAGGGGGAGATACGCAGTATTTT. This codes for CAWSVRRGGDTQYF.

The chain has TRBV29-1 and TRBJ1-2, with a possible D match to TRBD1 (6 bases). Trimming removed 0 bases at V and 2 bases at J, with 16 bases between. From germline, CDR1 is SQVTM and CDR2 ANQGSEA. CDR3 length equals 16 residues. The chain's CDR3 is CSVEDFRQEKNYGYTF. CDR3 DNA: TGCAGCGTTGAAGATTTTCGACAGGAGAAAAACTATGGCTACACCTTC.